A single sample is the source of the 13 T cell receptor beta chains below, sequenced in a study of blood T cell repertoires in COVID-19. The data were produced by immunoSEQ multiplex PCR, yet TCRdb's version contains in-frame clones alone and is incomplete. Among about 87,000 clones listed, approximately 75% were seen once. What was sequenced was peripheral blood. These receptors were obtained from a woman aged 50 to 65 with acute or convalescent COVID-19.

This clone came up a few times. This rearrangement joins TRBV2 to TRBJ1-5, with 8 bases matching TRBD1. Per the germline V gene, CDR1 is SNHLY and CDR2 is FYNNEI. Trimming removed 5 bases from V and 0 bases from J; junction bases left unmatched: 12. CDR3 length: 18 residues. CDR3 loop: CASSRDRNGINSNQPQHF. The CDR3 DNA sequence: TGTGCCAGCAGTCGGGACAGGAATGGGATTAATAGCAATCAGCCCCAGCATTTT. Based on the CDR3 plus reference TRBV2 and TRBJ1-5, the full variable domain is EPEVTQTPSHQVTQMGQEVILRCVPISNHLYFYWYRQILGQKVEFLVSFYNNEISEKSEIFDDQFSVERPDGSNFTLKIRSTKLEDSAMYFCASSRDRNGINSNQPQHFGDGTRLSIL.

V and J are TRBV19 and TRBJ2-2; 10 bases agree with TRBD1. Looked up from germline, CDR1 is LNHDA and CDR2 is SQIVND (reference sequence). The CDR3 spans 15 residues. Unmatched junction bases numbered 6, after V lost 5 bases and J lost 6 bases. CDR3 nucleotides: TGTGCCAGTAGTTCAGTAGGACAGGGGGCCGGGGAGCTGTTTTTT. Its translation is CASSSVGQGAGELFF. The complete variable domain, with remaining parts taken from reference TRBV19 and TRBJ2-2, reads DGGITQSPKYLFRKEGQNVTLSCEQNLNHDAMYWYRQDPGQGLRLIYYSQIVNDFQKGDIAEGYSVSREKKESFPLTVTSAQKNPTAFYLCASSSVGQGAGELFFGEGSRLTVL.

CDR3 in amino acids: CASRAQGPSNYGYTF. The CDR3, as DNA: TGTGCCAGTAGAGCACAGGGCCCATCTAACTATGGCTACACCTTC. The chain uses TRBV19 and TRBJ1-2; D may be TRBD1 (6 bases). V lost 6 bases and J 0 bases, leaving 14 bases between the germline ends. Germline V CDR1 and CDR2: LNHDA, SQIVND (reference sequence). This CDR3 contains 15 residues.

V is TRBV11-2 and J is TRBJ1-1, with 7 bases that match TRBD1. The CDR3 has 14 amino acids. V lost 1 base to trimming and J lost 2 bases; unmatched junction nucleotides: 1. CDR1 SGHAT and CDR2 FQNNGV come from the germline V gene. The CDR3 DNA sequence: TGTGCCAGCAGCTTAGCAGGGGGAAACACTGAAGCTTTCTTT. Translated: CASSLAGGNTEAFF.

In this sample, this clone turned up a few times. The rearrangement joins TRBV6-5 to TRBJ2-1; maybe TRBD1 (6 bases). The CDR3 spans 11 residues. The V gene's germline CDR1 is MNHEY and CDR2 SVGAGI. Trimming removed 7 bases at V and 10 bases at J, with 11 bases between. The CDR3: CASTKGTEQFF. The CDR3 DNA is TGTGCCAGCACCAAAGGGACAGAGCAGTTCTTC.

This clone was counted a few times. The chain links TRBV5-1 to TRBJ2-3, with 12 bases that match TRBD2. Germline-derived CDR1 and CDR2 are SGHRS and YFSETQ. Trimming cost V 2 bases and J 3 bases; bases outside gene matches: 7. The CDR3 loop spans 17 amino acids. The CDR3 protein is CASSFSSGGAWTDTQYF. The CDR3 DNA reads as TGCGCCAGCAGCTTCTCTAGCGGGGGGGCCTGGACAGATACGCAGTATTTT.

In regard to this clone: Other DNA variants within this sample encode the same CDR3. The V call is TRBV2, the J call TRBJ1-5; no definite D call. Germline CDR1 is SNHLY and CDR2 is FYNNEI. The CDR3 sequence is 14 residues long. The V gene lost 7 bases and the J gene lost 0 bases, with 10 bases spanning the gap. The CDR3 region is CASTRGNSNQPQHF. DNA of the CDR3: TGTGCCAGCACCCGAGGCAATAGCAATCAGCCCCAGCATTTT.

The DNA for the CDR3 is TGTGCCATCAGCATAAAATCCCCGGGACAGGGCCTTTCACCCCTCCACTTT. Its translation: CAISIKSPGQGLSPLHF. The chain couples TRBV10-3 to TRBJ1-6, with 9 positions matching TRBD1. CDR3 length equals 17 residues. CDR1 ENHRY and CDR2 SYGVKD come from the germline V gene. The V segment lost 6 bases and the J segment 9 bases; nucleotides outside the gene matches: 15.

In nucleotides, the CDR3 is TGTGCCAGTAGTACCCAGGGGGCTGGGCAGCCCCAGCATTTT. Protein product: CASSTQGAGQPQHF. The chain couples TRBV19 to TRBJ1-5, with 8 bases aligning to TRBD1. Germline V gene data show CDR1 as LNHDA and CDR2 as SQIVND (reference sequence). The CDR3 spans 14 residues. V was clipped by 4 bases and J by 7 bases; unmatched bases: 6.

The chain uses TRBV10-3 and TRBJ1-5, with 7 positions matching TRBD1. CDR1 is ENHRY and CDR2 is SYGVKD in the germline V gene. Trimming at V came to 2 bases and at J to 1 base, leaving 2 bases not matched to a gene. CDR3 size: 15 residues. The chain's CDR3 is CAISETGDSNQPQHF. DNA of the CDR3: TGTGCCATCAGTGAGACAGGGGACAGCAATCAGCCCCAGCATTTT.

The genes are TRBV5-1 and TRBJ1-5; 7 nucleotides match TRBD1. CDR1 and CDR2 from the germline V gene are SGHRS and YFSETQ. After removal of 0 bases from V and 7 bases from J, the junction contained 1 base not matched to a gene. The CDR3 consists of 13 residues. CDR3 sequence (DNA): TGCGCCAGCAGCTTGGGACAGGGCCAGCCCCAGCATTTT. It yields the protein CASSLGQGQPQHF.

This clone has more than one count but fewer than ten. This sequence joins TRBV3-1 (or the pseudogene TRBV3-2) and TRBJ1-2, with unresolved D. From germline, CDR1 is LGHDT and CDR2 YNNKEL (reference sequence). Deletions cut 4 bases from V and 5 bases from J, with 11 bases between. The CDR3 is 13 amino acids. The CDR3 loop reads CASSPRAGYGYTF. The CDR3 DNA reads TGTGCCAGCAGCCCCCGAGCCGGGTATGGCTACACCTTC.

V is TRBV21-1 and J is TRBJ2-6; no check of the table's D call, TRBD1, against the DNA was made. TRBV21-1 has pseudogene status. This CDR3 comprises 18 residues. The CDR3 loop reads CASSAPGQSFSGANVLTF. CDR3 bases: TGTGCCAGCAGCGCCCCGGGACAGAGCTTCTCTGGGGCCAACGTCCTGACTTTC.